This TCR beta chain was documented in a study of T cells in Graves' hyperthyroidism and ophthalmopathy. This clonotype was observed a few times. The source material, RNA transcripts, was used to amplify TCR beta CDR3 regions. In the first-round RT-PCR of the TCR CDR3, the HTBI primer set was used. TCRdb passed the multiplex PCR reads through MiXCR, listing each CDR3 protein once. Seen here are hundreds of thousands of distinct CDR3 sequences, around 13% observed once, and the top ten hold roughly 10%. Subjects aged 18 to 65 presented with newly diagnosed hyperthyroidism of less than 2 months' duration. Pregnant or lactating patients were excluded, as were those with uncontrolled infection or other autoimmune disease. Fresh peripheral blood, 10 ml, yielded the PBMCs. Per germline, CDR1 SQVTM and CDR2 ANQGSEA. J lost 4 bases, V lost 6 bases, and 8 bases had no gene match. The CDR3 is made up of 13 amino acids.

The V call is TRBV29-1, the J call TRBJ1-2, with TRBD1 identical over 7 bases. The receptor's source is a woman aged 18-29 years with Graves' hyperthyroidism. Sequencing used blood. The CDR3 sequence: CSVDDREGYGYTF. CDR3 DNA: TGCAGCGTCGACGACAGGGAGGGCTATGGCTACACCTTC.